Below, 27 T cell receptor beta chains from the same sample are listed, as sequenced in a study of long-term antiretroviral therapy in people with HIV. Samples were assayed with immunoSEQ v3.0 at survey level. Produced via immunoSEQ multiplex PCR; TCRdb's table is partial and in-frame only. The sample gives around 30,000 clones, 95% of which show up once; roughly 7.3% is in the top ten. The sequencing here drew on unsorted PBMCs, taken 5.3 years after starting antiretroviral therapy. These receptors all come from a man under 40 with HIV.

This clone was picked up a small number of times. The V call is TRBV28, the J call TRBJ1-5, with 10 bases that match TRBD1. The V and J ends lost 5 bases and 6 bases, in that order; junction bases with no gene match: 4. The CDR3 has 14 residues. Germline assignment: CDR1 MDHEN and CDR2 SYDVKM. CDR3 coding DNA: TGTGCCAGCAGTCGAGGACAGGGGGGTCAGCCCCAGCATTTT. Amino acid sequence: CASSRGQGGQPQHF.

This sequence joins TRBV7-8 and TRBJ2-7, with 9 bases fitting TRBD1. CDR3 length: 14 residues. The ends lost 4 bases at V and 4 bases at J; junction bases unmatched: 5. Germline V gene sequence: CDR1 SGHVS, CDR2 FQNEAQ. The CDR3 DNA reads as TGTGCCAGCAGCTGGGGACAGGGAGTTTACGAGCAGTACTTC. This codes for CASSWGQGVYEQYF.

This chain links TRBV19 with TRBJ1-2; D gene uncertain. Germline CDR1 and CDR2: LNHDA and SQIVND (reference sequence). V lost 10 bases and J lost 8, with 14 bases in between. The CDR3 sequence is 11 residues long. The CDR3 DNA reads as TGTGCCACCGGGATCTACGACGGCTACACCTTC. It encodes CATGIYDGYTF.

This clone was observed once. This chain joins TRBV6-5 and TRBJ1-5; D is perhaps TRBD1 (5 bases). V lost 2 bases and J 7 bases, leaving 9 bases between the germline ends. Looked up from germline, CDR1 is MNHEY and CDR2 is SVGAGI. The CDR3 spans 13 residues. The CDR3 sequence: CASSYGQGQPQHF. CDR3 nucleotides: TGTGCCAGCAGTTACGGGCAGGGACAGCCCCAGCATTTT.

The V call is TRBV14, the J call TRBJ2-7; TRBD1 matches 8 bases. Germline V lookup: CDR1 SGHDN, CDR2 FVKESK. Germline trimming cut 4 bases from V and 6 bases from J; bases unmatched to any gene: 8. The CDR3 has 14 residues. Written as DNA, the CDR3 is TGTGCCAGCAGCCCGAGGACAGGGTTGATCGAGCAGTACTTC. It yields the protein CASSPRTGLIEQYF.

This chain connects TRBV30 to TRBJ1-3; D is unclear. Trimming shortened V by 0 bases and J by 1 base, and 7 bases separated the two germline ends. Per germline, CDR1 GTSNPN and CDR2 SVGIG (reference sequence). The CDR3 is 14 residues long. The CDR3 loop is CAWSVRESGNTIYF. Here the CDR3 DNA reads TGTGCCTGGAGTGTACGGGAGTCTGGAAACACCATATATTTT.

The chain is built from TRBV7-2 and TRBJ2-3; 11 positions match TRBD2. The length of the CDR3 is 16 residues. Trimming at V came to 5 bases and at J to 3 bases, leaving 7 bases not matched to a gene. Germline lookup yields CDR1 SGHTA and CDR2 FQGNSA. CDR3 bases: TGTGCCAGCAGCATCGGTAGCGGGGGGGCGACAGATACGCAGTATTTT. Encoded protein: CASSIGSGGATDTQYF.

This clone has just a few counts. The V and J genes are TRBV30 and TRBJ2-7, with a possible D match to TRBD2 (5 bases). The V and J ends lost 5 bases and 0 bases respectively, with 17 bases between them. Germline CDR1 is GTSNPN and CDR2 is SVGIG (reference sequence). This CDR3 spans 15 amino acids. In nucleotides, the CDR3 is TGTGCCTGGGCGTCTCGGGGATTTAGCTCCTACGAGCAGTACTTC. It yields the protein CAWASRGFSSYEQYF.

Only one count was recorded for this clone. V and J are TRBV5-4 and TRBJ2-7; D might be TRBD1 (5 bases). This CDR3 comprises 15 residues. Germline CDR1 is SGHNT and CDR2 is YYREEE (reference sequence). The V gene lost 0 bases and the J gene lost 1 base, with 11 bases spanning the gap. CDR3 nucleotide sequence: TGTGCCAGCAGCTTGGGTGGGGCGAATTCCTACGAGCAGTACTTC. Translated, it gives CASSLGGANSYEQYF.

Only one count was recorded for this clone. Compared with germline, one end of the junction differs, possibly owing to a read error. This chain links TRBV7-7 with TRBJ2-3, with 7 bases that match TRBD2. CDR3 size: 16 residues. The germline V gene encodes CDR1 SSHAT and CDR2 FNYEAQ (reference sequence). The CDR3 is CASSLRAGVGTDTQYF. The DNA of the CDR3 is TGTGCTAGCAGCTTAAGGGCGGGAGTAGGCACAGATACGCAGTATTTT.

J is TRBJ2-3 and V is TRBV9; 10 nucleotides align to TRBD2. The germline gives CDR1 SGDLS, CDR2 YYNGEE. V shed 3 bases, J shed 5 bases, and the junction held 9 bases outside the gene matches. The CDR3 has 16 amino acids. The CDR3 protein is CASSANLAGVVDTQYF. The CDR3 DNA follows: TGTGCCAGCAGCGCAAACCTAGCGGGAGTTGTAGATACGCAGTATTTT.

The rearrangement links TRBV5-4 to TRBJ1-2; tentatively, D is TRBD1 (5 bases). The CDR3 contains 11 residues. V lost 4 bases to trimming and J lost 8 bases, with 9 bases between them. CDR1 and CDR2 from the germline V gene are SGHNT and YYREEE (reference sequence). CDR3 amino acids: CASSRGGGYTF. The DNA for the CDR3 is TGTGCCAGCAGCCGTGGGGGGGGCTACACCTTC.

The chain employs TRBV6-4 and TRBJ1-2; tentatively, D is TRBD1 (6 bases). V lost 5 bases and J 4 bases, leaving 17 bases between the germline ends. This CDR3 is built from 15 residues. The germline V gene encodes CDR1 MRHNA and CDR2 SNTAGT. The CDR3, as DNA: TGTGCCAGCAGTTCTTGGGCAGGGGAGGCCTATGGCTACACCTTC. The encoded protein is CASSSWAGEAYGYTF.

The rearrangement links TRBV5-6 to TRBJ1-5; weak D call: TRBD1 (6 bases). CDR1 and CDR2 from the germline V gene are SGHDT and YYEEEE. The V end was cut by 3 bases, the J end by 0 bases, with 10 bases between. This CDR3 is 15 amino acids long. Written as DNA, the CDR3 is TGTGCCAGCAGCTCCGGGACACTTAGCAATCAGCCCCAGCATTTT. The encoded protein is CASSSGTLSNQPQHF.

This sequence joins TRBV6-6 and TRBJ2-7; D tentatively fits TRBD1 or TRBD2 (5 bases each). Trimming removed 4 bases from V and 6 bases from J, with 16 bases in between. The V gene's germline CDR1 is MNHNY and CDR2 SVGAGI (reference sequence). The CDR3 length is 14 residues. DNA for the CDR3: TGTGCCAGCAGTTTTGGGGGTAACGCGGCCGAGCAGTACTTC. Protein: CASSFGGNAAEQYF.

The sample holds one count of this clone. V usage is TRBV6-5 and J usage is TRBJ2-1, with D unclear. The CDR3 sequence is 15 residues long. Germline V gene lookup returns CDR1 MNHEY and CDR2 SVGAGI. V was trimmed by 0 bases and J by 4 bases, leaving 10 bases between them. Here the CDR3 reads CASSYSRLGYNEQFF. The CDR3 DNA reads as TGTGCCAGCAGTTACTCGAGGCTAGGTTACAATGAGCAGTTCTTC.

The chain employs TRBV27 and TRBJ2-7, with 7 bases identical to TRBD2. Germline V gene sequence: CDR1 MNHEY, CDR2 SMNVEV (reference sequence). The CDR3 extends over 15 amino acids. J was trimmed by 1 base and V by 4 bases; bases with no gene match: 7. The CDR3 nucleotides read TGTGCCAGCAGTTCCCATTGGGAGGGGTCCTACGAGCAGTACTTC. It encodes CASSSHWEGSYEQYF.

This clone was counted once. J is TRBJ2-1 and V is TRBV25-1; D might be TRBD1 or TRBD2, each matching 5 bases. The CDR3 covers 14 residues. Per germline, CDR1 MGHDK and CDR2 SYGVNS. V was clipped by 7 bases and J by 8 bases, with 18 bases between them. The CDR3 DNA reads TGTGCCAGCAATCGACTGGGACGCGGCGATGAGCAGTTCTTC. This gives the protein CASNRLGRGDEQFF. The full variable domain, with the rest looked up from reference TRBV25-1 and TRBJ2-1, is EADIYQTPRYLVIGTGKKITLECSQTMGHDKMYWYQQDPGMELHLIHYSYGVNSTEKGDLSSESTVSRIRTEHFPLTLESARPSHTSQYLCASNRLGRGDEQFFGPGTRLTVL.

This clone has a single count. The chain combines TRBV5-1 with TRBJ2-3; 12 bases agree with TRBD2. Trimming removed 4 bases from V and 6 bases from J; junction bases left unmatched: 12. Per germline, CDR1 SGHRS and CDR2 YFSETQ. The CDR3 spans 17 residues. The CDR3 DNA reads TGCGCCAGCAGCCCGCGGCCTAGCGGGGGGGCGGATGATACGCAGTATTTT. The encoded protein is CASSPRPSGGADDTQYF.

This rearrangement joins TRBV15 to TRBJ1-3, with TRBD1 as a possible D gene (6 bases). Germline CDR1 is LNHNV and CDR2 is YYDKDF (reference sequence). This CDR3 comprises 17 residues. V was pared by 0 bases and J by 3 bases, with 15 bases between. The CDR3 reads CATSREGHRTRGNTIYF. Here the CDR3 DNA reads TGTGCCACCAGCAGAGAGGGACACCGCACTCGTGGAAACACCATATATTTT.

The chain employs TRBV4-3 and TRBJ2-7; the match to TRBD1 covers 12 bases. Per germline, CDR1 LGHNA and CDR2 YSLEER. The CDR3 runs 17 residues. With 1 base clipped from V and 6 bases from J, the junction kept 10 bases outside the gene matches. The CDR3 region is CASSQVPPGTGGSEQYF. CDR3 DNA sequence: TGCGCCAGCAGCCAAGTTCCTCCGGGGACAGGGGGCAGCGAGCAGTACTTC.

The chain carries TRBV4-1 and TRBJ2-2; a possible D gene is TRBD1 (5 bases). V was pared by 1 base and J by 5 bases, with 8 bases between. The germline gives CDR1 MGHRA, CDR2 YSYEKL. The CDR3 length is 14 residues. This CDR3 is CASSQVRGTGELFF. The CDR3 DNA reads TGCGCCAGCAGCCAAGTTAGGGGAACCGGGGAGCTGTTTTTT.

The chain is built from TRBV2 and TRBJ2-3; D may be TRBD1 or TRBD2 (6 bases each). Trimming removed 2 bases from V and 2 bases from J, with 14 bases in between. The CDR3 runs 16 residues. The germline V gene encodes CDR1 SNHLY and CDR2 FYNNEI. This chain's CDR3 is CASSERGDISTDTQYF. As DNA, the CDR3 is TGTGCCAGCAGTGAAAGGGGGGACATCTCCACAGATACGCAGTATTTT.

The V gene is TRBV6-1, the J gene TRBJ1-2; D call uncertain. The CDR3 has 14 amino acids. V dropped 1 base and J dropped 4 bases, with 10 bases sitting between them. CDR1 and CDR2 from the germline V gene are MNHNS and SASEGT. CDR3 DNA sequence: TGTGCCAGCAGTGAAGGTGTAGTTAGCTATGGCTACACCTTC. This translates into CASSEGVVSYGYTF.

V and J are TRBV7-6 and TRBJ2-5, with D possibly being TRBD2 (6 bases). V was cut by 0 bases and J by 5 bases, with 10 bases left in between. Germline loops: CDR1 SGHVS, CDR2 FNYEAQ. The CDR3 is made up of 14 amino acids. The DNA for the CDR3 is TGTGCCAGCAGCTTAGCGCGGGGTGACGAGACCCAGTACTTC. Its protein product is CASSLARGDETQYF.

This clone was seen only once. This rearrangement joins TRBV4-3 to TRBJ2-3; D uncertain. The CDR3 has 15 residues. Trimming pared 5 bases from V and 1 base from J, leaving 13 bases between. Germline CDR1 LGHNA, CDR2 YSLEER. CDR3 sequence: CASSFGPEGTDTQYF. The CDR3, as DNA: TGCGCCAGCAGCTTCGGTCCCGAGGGCACAGATACGCAGTATTTT.

The V and J genes are TRBV14 and TRBJ2-5, with unresolved D. The germline CDR1 and CDR2 sequences are SGHDN and FVKESK. This CDR3 contains 11 residues. Trimming took 4 bases from V and 2 from J, leaving 2 bases between them. CDR3 loop: CASSPQETQYF. For the CDR3, the DNA is TGTGCCAGCAGCCCACAAGAGACCCAGTACTTC.